This TCR beta chain was documented in a study of CD8 T cells in ankylosing spondylitis. One entry per CDR3 protein, called by TCRdb with MiXCR from the 5' RACE reads. Of some 840,000 distinct CDR3 sequences in the sample, roughly 12% were seen once. This clonotype has at least ten counts. The antigen remains undetermined. Study results and limitations: Matched ankylosing spondylitis synovial fluid reportedly contained a significantly enriched population of disease-linked clones. A TCR beta motif made of fewer than ten highly homologous variants seemed typical of ankylosing spondylitis blood. Some of these motif variants have turned up before, in reports on reactive arthritis synovial fluid and blood.

Sequencing was performed on blood, either unsorted or a sorted T cell fraction (not recorded which). The receptor's source is a male donor with ankylosing spondylitis.

The CDR3 DNA follows: TGTGCCAGCAGCTCCGGGACTAGCCTGACGGAGACCCAGTACTTC. It translates to CASSSGTSLTETQYF. The rearrangement uses TRBV12-3 or TRBV12-4 and TRBJ2-5; 9 bases align to TRBD2. The ends lost 6 bases at V and 5 bases at J; junction bases unmatched: 10. This CDR3 has 15 residues.